The table lists the clone carrying this T cell receptor beta chain with a few counts. Its antigen remains unknown. The entry originates in a study of Graves' ophthalmopathy and Graves' hyperthyroidism. Study context: Upon initial diagnosis and before any treatment, peripheral blood was collected.

Amplification of TCR beta CDR3 regions used RNA transcripts. A first-round RT-PCR used HTBI primers, followed by a second-round multiplex PCR. Via MiXCR, TCRdb re-called the multiplex PCR reads, giving one row per CDR3 protein. The data show about 640,000 distinct CDR3 sequences, roughly 41% seen once. Study outcomes and limitations: Ophthalmopathy progression prediction by the model yielded a sensitivity of 70.59% and a specificity of about 72%.

The sample comprised peripheral blood. This TCR derives from an adult man with Graves' ophthalmopathy.

CDR3 loop: CASSVAAPSGANVLTF. For the CDR3, the DNA is TGTGCCAGCAGCGTAGCGGCCCCCTCTGGGGCCAACGTCCTGACTTTC. The chain recombines TRBV9 with TRBJ2-6; D gene ambiguous. V dropped 0 bases and J dropped 0 bases, with 7 bases sitting between them. The CDR3 has 16 amino acids. Germline CDR1 and CDR2: SGDLS and YYNGEE.